This T cell receptor beta chain was profiled in a study of blood T cell repertoires in COVID-19. Germline loops: CDR1 KGHSH, CDR2 LQKENI. Trimming removed 0 bases at V and 4 bases at J, with 15 bases between. This CDR3 spans 17 amino acids. The assay was immunoSEQ multiplex PCR, and TCRdb's table has in-frame clones only and misses some. The sample has 200,000 or so clones; around nine tenths are singletons. The sequence was collected from a man aged 30 to 39 who had recovered from COVID-19. Material for sequencing was PBMCs or T cells enriched from blood (not recorded which). The chain links TRBV18 to TRBJ1-4, with no clear D. DNA for the CDR3: TGTGCCAGCTCACCACCGATTTACGAGCAGGATAATGAAAAACTGTTTTTT. This translates into CASSPPIYEQDNEKLFF.